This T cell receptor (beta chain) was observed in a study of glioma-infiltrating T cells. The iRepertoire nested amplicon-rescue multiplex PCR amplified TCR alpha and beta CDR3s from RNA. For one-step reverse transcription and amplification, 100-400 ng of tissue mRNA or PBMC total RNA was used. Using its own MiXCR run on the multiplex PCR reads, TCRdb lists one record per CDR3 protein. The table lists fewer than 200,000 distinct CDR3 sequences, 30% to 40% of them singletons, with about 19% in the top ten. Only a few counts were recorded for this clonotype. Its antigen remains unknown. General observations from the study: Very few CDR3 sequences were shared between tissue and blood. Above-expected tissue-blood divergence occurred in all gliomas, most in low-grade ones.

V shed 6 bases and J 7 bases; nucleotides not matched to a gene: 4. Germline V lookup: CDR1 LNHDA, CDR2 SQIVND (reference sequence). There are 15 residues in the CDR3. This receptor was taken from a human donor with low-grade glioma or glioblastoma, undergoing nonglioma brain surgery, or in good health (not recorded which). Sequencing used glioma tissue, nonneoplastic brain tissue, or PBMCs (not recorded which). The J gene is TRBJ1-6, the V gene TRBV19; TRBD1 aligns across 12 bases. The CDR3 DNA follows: TGTGCCAGTAGAGCGGGACAGGGGGCGAATTCACCCCTCCACTTT. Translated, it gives CASRAGQGANSPLHF.